Each of the 23 T cell receptor beta chains below was sequenced from the same sample in a study of shared clonotypes between healthy human individuals. Clones were read by immunoSEQ multiplex PCR, and TCRdb kept only the in-frame ones, dropping some. Of approximately 720,000 clones listed, about 78% are singletons. Sequencing was done on a sample of memory CD4+ T cells sorted from blood. Subset here: CD45RA-negative fraction. The receptors come from a woman aged 30 to 39 in good health.

This clone was detected only once. The CDR3 region is CASSGTGSPYEQYF. As DNA, the CDR3 is TGCGCCAGCAGTGGGACAGGGTCCCCCTACGAGCAGTACTTC. The V gene is TRBV10-1, the J gene TRBJ2-7; 8 bases align to TRBD1. V trimming: 4 bases; J trimming: 2 bases; junction bases outside the gene matches: 4. CDR3 size: 14 residues. Germline V gene sequence: CDR1 WNHNN, CDR2 SYGVQD (reference sequence).

The chain is built from TRBV28 and TRBJ2-5; a possible D gene is TRBD1 (6 bases). Germline assignment: CDR1 MDHEN and CDR2 SYDVKM. This CDR3 has 15 amino acids. V was pared by 5 bases and J by 5 bases, with 18 bases between. The CDR3 DNA follows: TGTGCCAGCAGTGGCCACGGACAGTTTGGGGAGACCCAGTACTTC. It yields the protein CASSGHGQFGETQYF. Full variable domain (outside the CDR3, taken from reference TRBV28 and TRBJ2-5): DVKVTQSSRYLVKRTGEKVFLECVQDMDHENMFWYRQDPGLGLRLIYFSYDVKMKEKGDIPEGYSVSREKKERFSLILESASTNQTSMYLCASSGHGQFGETQYFGPGTRLLVL.

The genes are TRBV28 and TRBJ1-2; the D is unclear. The CDR3 length is 14 residues. The V and J ends lost 10 bases and 4 bases respectively, with 19 bases between them. Germline CDR1 MDHEN, CDR2 SYDVKM. In DNA, the CDR3 is TGTGCCACCCTACCCCCTCTGGGGATCTATGGCTACACCTTC. Amino acid sequence: CATLPPLGIYGYTF.

The genes are TRBV7-7 and TRBJ2-5, with D possibly called TRBD1 or TRBD2 (5 bases each). The CDR3 has 15 residues. The V gene lost 0 bases and the J gene lost 5 bases, with 13 bases spanning the gap. Per germline, CDR1 SSHAT and CDR2 FNYEAQ (reference sequence). The CDR3 region is CASSLARGSGETQYF. The CDR3 nucleotides are TGTGCCAGCAGCTTAGCGAGGGGATCCGGGGAGACCCAGTACTTC.

The chain employs TRBV7-9 and TRBJ1-5, with 7 bases lining up with TRBD1. The V gene's germline CDR1 is SEHNR and CDR2 FQNEAQ (reference sequence). The CDR3 is 17 residues long. Trimming removed 4 bases from V and 7 bases from J; junction bases left unmatched: 16. The CDR3 sequence: CASSSYDAGQGGQPQHF. The CDR3 bases are TGTGCCAGCAGCTCCTACGATGCCGGGCAGGGGGGACAGCCCCAGCATTTT.

The chain links TRBV5-4 to TRBJ1-2; D possibly corresponds to TRBD1 (5 bases). Germline V gives CDR1 SGHNT, CDR2 YYREEE (reference sequence). The length of the CDR3 is 16 residues. V gave up 4 bases and J gave up 4 bases, with 20 bases separating them. Here the CDR3 DNA reads TGTGCCAGCAGCCAAGGGACTCCGGAACGGGTCTATGGCTACACCTTC. It translates to CASSQGTPERVYGYTF.

This sequence joins TRBV28 and TRBJ2-7; 7 bases line up with TRBD1. The CDR3 consists of 15 residues. The trim removed 5 bases at V and 5 bases at J, leaving 12 bases unmatched. Germline lookup yields CDR1 MDHEN and CDR2 SYDVKM. The CDR3 region is CASSAAGTATHEQYF. CDR3 sequence (DNA): TGTGCCAGCAGTGCCGCCGGGACAGCCACTCACGAGCAGTACTTC.

The chain employs TRBV5-1 and TRBJ2-2; perhaps TRBD1 as D (6 bases). V was cut by 5 bases and J by 5 bases, with 13 bases left in between. The CDR3 contains 14 residues. Germline V gives CDR1 SGHRS, CDR2 YFSETQ. CDR3 sequence: CASSTQGLTGELFF. In DNA, the CDR3 is TGCGCCAGCAGTACACAGGGTTTGACCGGGGAGCTGTTTTTT. The entire variable domain, with the rest obtained from reference TRBV5-1 and TRBJ2-2, is as follows: KAGVTQTPRYLIKTRGQQVTLSCSPISGHRSVSWYQQTPGQGLQFLFEYFSETQRNKGNFPGRFSGRQFSNSRSEMNVSTLELGDSALYLCASSTQGLTGELFFGEGSRLTVL.

This clone was picked up many times. The sample has other DNA sequences that encode this CDR3 too. In DNA, the CDR3 is TGTGCCAGCCGGGGACAGATGAACACTGAAGCTTTCTTT. Amino acid sequence: CASRGQMNTEAFF. V usage is TRBV2 and J usage is TRBJ1-1; 7 bases are a match to TRBD1. The CDR3 extends over 13 amino acids. CDR1 is SNHLY and CDR2 is FYNNEI in the germline V gene. Unmatched junction bases numbered 3, after V lost 8 bases and J lost 0 bases. Full variable domain (rest looked up from reference TRBV2 and TRBJ1-1): EPEVTQTPSHQVTQMGQEVILRCVPISNHLYFYWYRQILGQKVEFLVSFYNNEISEKSEIFDDQFSVERPDGSNFTLKIRSTKLEDSAMYFCASRGQMNTEAFFGQGTRLTVV.

This sequence joins TRBV6-1 and TRBJ1-5; 7 bases map to TRBD1. Germline V gene data show CDR1 as MNHNS and CDR2 as SASEGT. The CDR3 is 14 residues long. V was clipped by 5 bases and J by 7 bases; unmatched bases: 8. CDR3: CASSFRQGRQPQHF. CDR3 nucleotide sequence: TGTGCCAGCAGTTTTCGACAGGGTAGACAGCCCCAGCATTTT.

This chain uses TRBV5-1 with TRBJ2-3, with 15 nucleotides matching TRBD2. Losses at the gene ends were 4 bases for V and 1 base for J; bases not matched to a gene: 7. This CDR3 contains 18 residues. In germline, CDR1 is SGHRS, CDR2 YFSETQ. DNA for the CDR3: TGCGCCAGCAGCCCCGGACTAGCGGGAGGGCGGGGCACAGATACGCAGTATTTT. Encoded protein: CASSPGLAGGRGTDTQYF.

Points on this clone: The CDR3 does not end in the conserved phenylalanine or tryptophan, so this is likely a read error. Because the CDR3's place on the DNA is in doubt, the DNA is left out and the CDR3 is given as listed by TCRdb. The chain links TRBV4-1 to TRBJ2-7. CDR1 and CDR2 (germline): MGHRA, YSYEKL. The CDR3 sequence runs 14 residues, both termini included. The CDR3 sequence is CASSPVTDRARHRT.

This clone was observed a few times. CDR3 coding DNA: TGTGCCAGCAGTATATCAGGGCCGACGGCAGATACGCAGTATTTT. This sequence encodes CASSISGPTADTQYF. The chain has TRBV28 and TRBJ2-3; perhaps TRBD1 as D (5 bases). Germline lookup yields CDR1 MDHEN and CDR2 SYDVKM. This CDR3 is built from 15 residues. V lost 5 bases and J lost 4, with 16 bases in between.

This rearrangement joins TRBV18 to TRBJ1-4; the D is unclear. The CDR3 consists of 15 residues. Germline CDR1 is KGHSH and CDR2 is LQKENI. Trimming removed 4 bases from V and 5 bases from J, with 14 bases in between. This CDR3 is CASSRWRDNNEKLFF. For the CDR3, the DNA is TGTGCCAGCTCACGATGGCGGGATAACAATGAAAAACTGTTTTTT.

The chain employs TRBV4-1 and TRBJ1-1; D not resolved. Germline lookup yields CDR1 MGHRA and CDR2 YSYEKL. This CDR3 comprises 15 residues. V lost 0 bases, J lost 4 bases, and 12 bases lay in between. The CDR3 sequence is CASSQDQWEGTEAFF. CDR3 nucleotide sequence: TGCGCCAGCAGCCAAGACCAGTGGGAAGGCACTGAAGCTTTCTTT.

V is TRBV10-3 and J is TRBJ1-4; 7 bases are a match to TRBD1. Per germline, CDR1 ENHRY and CDR2 SYGVKD. There are 13 residues in the CDR3. V was pared by 5 bases and J by 8 bases, with 5 bases of the junction left unmatched. The CDR3 DNA reads as TGTGCCATCAGTACCGGGACAGTCGAAAAACTGTTTTTT. It is translated as CAISTGTVEKLFF.

A word on this clone: The same CDR3 can be traced to other DNA sequences in this sample. This chain links TRBV15 with TRBJ1-4, with TRBD1 matching 10 bases. The CDR3 consists of 14 residues. Germline V gives CDR1 LNHNV, CDR2 YYDKDF (reference sequence). V gave up 3 bases and J gave up 5 bases; unmatched junction bases: 0. The CDR3 spells CATSRDRGNEKLFF. In DNA form, the CDR3 reads TGTGCCACCAGCAGGGACAGGGGGAATGAAAAACTGTTTTTT.

As DNA, the CDR3 is TGCAGCGTTTATATCCCCGTGTATGAGCAGTTCTTC. Translation: CSVYIPVYEQFF. The chain links TRBV29-1 to TRBJ2-1; D remains ambiguous. Deletions cut 5 bases from V and 8 bases from J, with 13 bases between. CDR3 size: 12 residues. CDR1 SQVTM and CDR2 ANQGSEA come from the germline V gene.

The chain has TRBV19 and TRBJ1-5, with unresolved D. Germline loops: CDR1 LNHDA, CDR2 SQIVND (reference sequence). With 5 bases removed from V and 0 bases from J, the gap between germline ends came to 11 bases. The CDR3 covers 15 residues. The CDR3 sequence: CASSSKGVSNQPQHF. As DNA, the CDR3 is TGTGCCAGTAGTTCCAAAGGAGTTAGCAATCAGCCCCAGCATTTT. The variable domain in full, completed from reference TRBV19 and TRBJ1-5, reads DGGITQSPKYLFRKEGQNVTLSCEQNLNHDAMYWYRQDPGQGLRLIYYSQIVNDFQKGDIAEGYSVSREKKESFPLTVTSAQKNPTAFYLCASSSKGVSNQPQHFGDGTRLSIL.

V usage is TRBV28 and J usage is TRBJ2-7, with TRBD1 identical over 8 bases. The V segment lost 5 bases and the J segment 3 bases; nucleotides outside the gene matches: 6. The germline CDR1 and CDR2 sequences are MDHEN and SYDVKM. This CDR3 spans 14 amino acids. The CDR3 sequence is CASSIQGEVYEQYF. In DNA, the CDR3 is TGTGCCAGCAGTATACAGGGGGAAGTCTACGAGCAGTACTTC.

This clone was detected only once. V gene TRBV5-4 combines with J gene TRBJ2-5, with 10 bases fitting TRBD2. V was pared by 4 bases and J by 2 bases, with 17 bases of the junction left unmatched. The CDR3 runs to 19 residues. Germline CDR1 and CDR2: SGHNT and YYREEE (reference sequence). CDR3 protein: CASSRASGSKIRGQETQYF. In DNA form, the CDR3 reads TGTGCCAGCAGCCGCGCTAGCGGGAGTAAAATCAGGGGGCAAGAGACCCAGTACTTC.

In its sample, this clone was seen many times. The chain employs TRBV7-9 and TRBJ1-2, with D possibly being TRBD1 (6 bases). Trimming pared 3 bases from V and 0 bases from J, leaving 11 bases between. CDR1 and CDR2 (germline): SEHNR, FQNEAQ (reference sequence). This CDR3 is built from 15 residues. As DNA, the CDR3 is TGTGCCAGCAGCTTCGGGGACACAGCTAACTATGGCTACACCTTC. It translates to CASSFGDTANYGYTF. Supplemented by reference TRBV7-9 and TRBJ1-2, the full variable domain reads DTGVSQNPRHKITKRGQNVTFRCDPISEHNRLYWYRQTLGQGPEFLTYFQNEAQLEKSRLLSDRFSAERPKGSFSTLEIQRTEQGDSAMYLCASSFGDTANYGYTFGSGTRLTVV.

The J gene is TRBJ2-3, the V gene TRBV9; either TRBD1 or TRBD2 may supply D (5 bases each). The CDR3 is 14 residues long. Trimming took 2 bases from V and 6 from J, leaving 13 bases between them. Germline values: CDR1 SGDLS, CDR2 YYNGEE. CDR3 bases: TGTGCCAGCAGCGTTTCCGGGGCGGAGGATACGCAGTATTTT. Protein: CASSVSGAEDTQYF.